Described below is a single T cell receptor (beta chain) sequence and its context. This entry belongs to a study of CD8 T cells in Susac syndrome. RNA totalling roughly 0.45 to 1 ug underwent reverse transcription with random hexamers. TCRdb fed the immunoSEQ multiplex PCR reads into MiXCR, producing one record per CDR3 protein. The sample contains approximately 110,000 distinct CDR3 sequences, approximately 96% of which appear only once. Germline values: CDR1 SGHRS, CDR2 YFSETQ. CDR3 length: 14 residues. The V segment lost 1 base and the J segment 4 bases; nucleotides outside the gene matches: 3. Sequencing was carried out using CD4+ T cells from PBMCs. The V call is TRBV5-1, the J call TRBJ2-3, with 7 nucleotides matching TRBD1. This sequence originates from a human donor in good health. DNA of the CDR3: TGCGCCAGCAGCTTGCAGGGGGTGGCAGATACGCAGTATTTT. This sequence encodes CASSLQGVADTQYF.